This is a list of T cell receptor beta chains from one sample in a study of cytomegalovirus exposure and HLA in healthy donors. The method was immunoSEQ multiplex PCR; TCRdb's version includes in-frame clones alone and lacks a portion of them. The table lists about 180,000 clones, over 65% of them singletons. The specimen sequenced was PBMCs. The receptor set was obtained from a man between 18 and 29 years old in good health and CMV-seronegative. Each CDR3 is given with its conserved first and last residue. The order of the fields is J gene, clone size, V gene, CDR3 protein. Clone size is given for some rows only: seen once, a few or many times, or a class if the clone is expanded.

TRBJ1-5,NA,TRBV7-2,CASSLSDRGRGQPQHF
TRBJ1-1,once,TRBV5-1,CASSLYLNTEAFF
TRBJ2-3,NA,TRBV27,CASTRLPGGTDTQYF
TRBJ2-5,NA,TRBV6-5,CASSYFQGESETQYF
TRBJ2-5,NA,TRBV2,CARLHRETQYF
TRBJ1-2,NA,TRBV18,CASSPLAGSGGTDGYTF
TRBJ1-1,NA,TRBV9,CASSSQGDRDMNTEAFF
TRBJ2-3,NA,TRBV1,CTSSQGSGCTDTQYF
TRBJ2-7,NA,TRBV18,CASSPQTGVYEQYF
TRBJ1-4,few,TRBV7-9,CASRSLQGAPDGGEKLFF
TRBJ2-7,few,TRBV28,CASGGTGLSYEQYF
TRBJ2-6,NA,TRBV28,CASSGPGTGTGANVLTF
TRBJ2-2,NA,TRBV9,CASSPRGLAGLTNTGELFF
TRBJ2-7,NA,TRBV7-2,CASSRSDRGEQYF
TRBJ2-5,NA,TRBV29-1,CSVGPGLGETQYF
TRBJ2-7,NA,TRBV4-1,CASSPPRVAQPYEQYF
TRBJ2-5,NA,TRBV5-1,CASSLAGGYETQYF
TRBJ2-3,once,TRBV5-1,CASSLTAGATDTQYF
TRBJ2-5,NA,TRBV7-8,CASSTPRAGGSGEQYF
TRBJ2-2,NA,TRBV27,CASASGGRNTGELFF
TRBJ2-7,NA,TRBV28,CASRTPGQGGYEQYF
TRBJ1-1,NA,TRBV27,CASRRWTGGIGNTEAFF
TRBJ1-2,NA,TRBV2,CASRRDRGKVYGYTF
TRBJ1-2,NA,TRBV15,CATSSRTATSANYGYTF
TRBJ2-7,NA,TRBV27,CATGKRRGQTYEQYF
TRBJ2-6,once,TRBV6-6,CASSYPRGTGANVLTF
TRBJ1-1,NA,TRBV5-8,CASSLGSEAFF
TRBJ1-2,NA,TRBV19,CASRRDTSRTGEYGYTF
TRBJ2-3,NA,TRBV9,CASSARGRSGSTDTQYF
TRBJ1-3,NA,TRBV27,CASSSSPGNTIYF
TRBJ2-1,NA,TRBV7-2,CASSPGSYNEQFF
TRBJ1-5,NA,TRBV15,CATSSGQGANQPQHF
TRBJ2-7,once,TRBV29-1,CSVPGTGRNEQYF
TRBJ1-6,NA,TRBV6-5,CASSLAGQNSPLHF
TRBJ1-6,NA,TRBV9,CASSVVGRAPLHF
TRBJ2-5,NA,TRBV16,CASARVGQSQETQYF
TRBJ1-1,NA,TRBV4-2,CASSHGTGGTEAFF
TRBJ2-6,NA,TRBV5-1,CASSDRTGVGANVLTF
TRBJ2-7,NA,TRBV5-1,CASTWGVGGPNEQYF
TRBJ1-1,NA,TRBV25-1,CASSDMRGLSGNTEAFF
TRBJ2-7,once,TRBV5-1,CASSLGSGASSYEQYF
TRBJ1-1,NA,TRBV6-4,CASSLGGDNTEAFF
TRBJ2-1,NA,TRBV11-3,CASSAQRGSNEQFF
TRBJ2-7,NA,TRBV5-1,CASSLKGTWGSYEQYF
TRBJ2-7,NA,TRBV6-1,CASSMSGNSYEQYF